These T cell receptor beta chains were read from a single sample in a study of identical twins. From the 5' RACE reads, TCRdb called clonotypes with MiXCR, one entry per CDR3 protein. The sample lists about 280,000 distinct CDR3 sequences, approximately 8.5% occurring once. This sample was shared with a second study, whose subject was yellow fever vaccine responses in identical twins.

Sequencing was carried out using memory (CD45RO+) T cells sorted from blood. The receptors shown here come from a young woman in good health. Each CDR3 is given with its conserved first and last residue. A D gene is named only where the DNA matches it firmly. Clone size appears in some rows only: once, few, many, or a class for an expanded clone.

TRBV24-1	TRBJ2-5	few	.	TGTGCCACCAGTGCTGGAGGGAAGACCCAGTACTTC	CATSAGGKTQYF
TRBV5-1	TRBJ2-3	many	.	TGCGCCAGCAGCTTGGGCGGAGCGATCACAGATACGCAGTATTTT	CASSLGGAITDTQYF
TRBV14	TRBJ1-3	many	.	TGTGCCAGCAGCCAAAACGGTCTATCTGGAAACACCATATATTTT	CASSQNGLSGNTIYF
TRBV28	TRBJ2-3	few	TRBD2	TGTGCCAGCAGCCGTACTAGCGGGGCTAGCACAGATACGCAGTATTTT	CASSRTSGASTDTQYF
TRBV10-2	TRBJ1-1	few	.	TGCGCCAGCAGATTTTTAGAGGGGAACGCTGAAGCTTTCTTT	CASRFLEGNAEAFF
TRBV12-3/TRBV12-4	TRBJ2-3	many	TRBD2	TGTGCCAGCAGCTTATCGGGACTAGCGGGGAGAACAGATACGCAGTATTTT	CASSLSGLAGRTDTQYF
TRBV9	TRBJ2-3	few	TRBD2	TGTGCCAGCAGCGTAACAAAAGGGACTAGCGGGACCTTTCGGCAGTATTTT	CASSVTKGTSGTFRQYF
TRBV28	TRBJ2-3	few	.	TGTGCCAGCAGTCCAAAACGGGGCAAAACAGATACGCAGTATTTT	CASSPKRGKTDTQYF
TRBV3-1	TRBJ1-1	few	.	TGTGCCAGCAGCCAAGCTGCAGTGAACACTGAAGCTTTCTTT	CASSQAAVNTEAFF
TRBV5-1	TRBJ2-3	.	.	TGCGCCAGCAGCTTGGGTCTTACCCACAGGTCCAATACGCAGTATTTT	CASSLGLTHRSNTQYF
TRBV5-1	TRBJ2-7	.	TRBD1	TGCGCCAGCAGCCCTGGGACAGGGGCGTCCTACGAGCAGTACTTC	CASSPGTGASYEQYF
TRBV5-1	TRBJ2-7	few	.	TGCGCCAGCAGCTTGGGTGGCGGAACCTCCTACGAGCAGTACTTC	CASSLGGGTSYEQYF
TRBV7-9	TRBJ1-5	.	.	TGTGCCAGCAGCTTAGGGGGGTTAGGGCCCCAGCATTTT	CASSLGGLGPQHF
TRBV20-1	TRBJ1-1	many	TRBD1	TGCAGTGCTAGAGTGGGACAGGGGTGGACAATGAACACTGAAGCTTTCTTT	CSARVGQGWTMNTEAFF
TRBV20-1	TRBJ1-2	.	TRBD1	TGCAGTGCTAGAGATCGGGACAGGGTTGTTGGCTACACCTTC	CSARDRDRVVGYTF
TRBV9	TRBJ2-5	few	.	TGTGCCAGCAGCGTAGGGCGACTAGGAGAGACCCAGTACTTC	CASSVGRLGETQYF
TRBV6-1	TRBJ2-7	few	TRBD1	TGTGCCAGCGGTCCTAGGGACAGGTACGAGCAGTACTTC	CASGPRDRYEQYF
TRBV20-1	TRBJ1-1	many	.	TGCAGTGCCCAAGGGGCAGCGGCTGAAGCTTTCTTT	CSAQGAAAEAFF
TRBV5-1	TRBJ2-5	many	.	TGCGCCAGCAGCTTGGCTTCCGAGACCCAGTACTTC	CASSLASETQYF
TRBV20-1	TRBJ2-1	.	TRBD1	TGCAGTGTTCCCCGCCGGGACAGGGGCAATGAGCAGTCCTTC	CSVPRRDRGNEQSF
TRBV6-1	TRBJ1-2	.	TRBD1	TGTGCCAGCAGTGAACCCGGGACAGGGACGGGCTATGGCTACACCTTC	CASSEPGTGTGYGYTF
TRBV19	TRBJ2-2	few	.	TGTGCCAGTACCACACAGGGTTTTAACGGGGAGCTGTTTTTT	CASTTQGFNGELFF
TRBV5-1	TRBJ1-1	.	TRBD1	TGCGCCAGCAGCTTTTCATTCGACAGGGGTGACACTGAAGCTTTCTTT	CASSFSFDRGDTEAFF
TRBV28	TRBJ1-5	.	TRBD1	TGTGCCAGCAGACCCCCAGGGACAGGGGGCGGTCAGCCCCAGCATTTT	CASRPPGTGGGQPQHF
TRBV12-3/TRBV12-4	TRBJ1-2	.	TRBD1	TGTGCCAGCAGTGCCCGCCGACAGGGAGGGGGTGGCTACACCTTC	CASSARRQGGGGYTF
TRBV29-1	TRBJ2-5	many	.	TGCAGCGCCCTACCGGAGGGCCGAAGAGAGACCCAGTACTTC	CSALPEGRRETQYF
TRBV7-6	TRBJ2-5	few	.	TGTGCCAGCAGCCCAATATCAGCCTACCAAGAGACCCAGTACTTC	CASSPISAYQETQYF
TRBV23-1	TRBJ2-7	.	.	TGCGCCAGCAAAGACACCTCCTACGAGCAGTACTTC	CASKDTSYEQYF
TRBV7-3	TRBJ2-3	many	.	TGTGCCAGCAGCTTGAGCGGTACCTCAGGGGCAGATACGCAGTATTTT	CASSLSGTSGADTQYF
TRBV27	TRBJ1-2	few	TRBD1	TGTGCCAGCAGTTCGTTACAGGGGAGAGATGGCTACACCTTC	CASSSLQGRDGYTF
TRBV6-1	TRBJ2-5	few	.	TGTGCCAGCAGCAAGTTCAGCGGACGGAGCCAAGAGACCCAGTACTTC	CASSKFSGRSQETQYF
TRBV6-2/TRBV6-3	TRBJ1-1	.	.	TGTGCCAGCAGCCGAACAGGGAATTCTAAAGCAGCTTTCTTT	CASSRTGNSKAAFF
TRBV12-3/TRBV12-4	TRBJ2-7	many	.	TGTGCCAGCAGCCCTGGACCACGGAAGGCCTACGAGCAGTACTTC	CASSPGPRKAYEQYF
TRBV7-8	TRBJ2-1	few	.	TGTGCCAGCAGCCGGGGGCGGAACTACAATGAGCAGTTCTTC	CASSRGRNYNEQFF
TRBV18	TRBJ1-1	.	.	TGTGCCAGCTCGTTCGAAGAGAACACTGAAGCTTTCTTT	CASSFEENTEAFF
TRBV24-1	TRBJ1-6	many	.	TGTGCCACCAGTGATTTTGCGACGGGAAACAGGCCGTTTTCACCCCTCCACTTT	CATSDFATGNRPFSPLHF
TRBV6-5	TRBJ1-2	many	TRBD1	TGTGCCAGCAGTTCCAACATACAGGGGGGCGGCTACACCTTC	CASSSNIQGGGYTF
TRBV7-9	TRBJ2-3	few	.	TGTGCCAGCAGCTTATTGGGGGAGAGCACAGATACGCAGTATTTT	CASSLLGESTDTQYF
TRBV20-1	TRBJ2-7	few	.	TGCAGTGCTAGAGGTGATAGAGGGACAACCTACGAGCAGTACTTC	CSARGDRGTTYEQYF
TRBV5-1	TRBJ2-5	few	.	TGCGCCAGCAGCACGCGACCCTCAGGCCAAGAGACCCAGTACTTC	CASSTRPSGQETQYF
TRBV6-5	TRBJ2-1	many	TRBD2	TGTGCCAGCAGTTCGAACGAAGGACTAGCGGGAGCCATTGAGCAGTTCTTC	CASSSNEGLAGAIEQFF
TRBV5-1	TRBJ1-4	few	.	TGCGCCAGCAGCTTGGTCTCGCCGGCAACTAATGAAAAACTGTTTTTT	CASSLVSPATNEKLFF
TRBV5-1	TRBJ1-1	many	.	TGCGCCAGCAGCTTGGCCCAGGGCTTGAACACTGAAGCTTTCTTT	CASSLAQGLNTEAFF
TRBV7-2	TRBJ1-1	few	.	TGTGCCAGCAGCTTTTGGGAAAAGGGCACTGAAGCTTTCTTT	CASSFWEKGTEAFF
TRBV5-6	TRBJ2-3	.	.	TGTGCCAGCAGCCCGTACACAAATACGCAGTATTTT	CASSPYTNTQYF
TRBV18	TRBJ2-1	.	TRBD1	TGTGCCAGCTCACCACTAGTCCCGGTGGACAGGGCTAATGAGCAGTTCTTC	CASSPLVPVDRANEQFF
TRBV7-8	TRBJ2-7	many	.	TGTGCCAGCAGCCCGAGGGGCGGAGGCCCCTACGAGCAGTACTTC	CASSPRGGGPYEQYF
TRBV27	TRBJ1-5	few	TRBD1	TGTGCCAGCACCCCGGTCGGCAGGGGGCTTAATCAGCCCCAGCATTTT	CASTPVGRGLNQPQHF
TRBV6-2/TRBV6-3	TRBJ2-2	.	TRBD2	TGTGCCAGCAGTTACGGCCCCGGGAGGGACACCGGGGAGCTGTTTTTT	CASSYGPGRDTGELFF
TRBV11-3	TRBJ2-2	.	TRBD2	TGTGCCAGCAGCCTCGGACTAGCGGGAGTCCCCGGGGAGCTGTTTTTT	CASSLGLAGVPGELFF
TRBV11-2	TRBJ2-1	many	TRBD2	TGTGCCAGCAGCTTAGCTCTGTTCGGCTCCAGACTAGCGGGAGGCGATGAGCAGTTCTTC	CASSLALFGSRLAGGDEQFF
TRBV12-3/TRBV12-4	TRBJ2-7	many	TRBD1	TGTGCCACTCAGAGGGACAGGGGTGAAGAGCAGTACTTC	CATQRDRGEEQYF
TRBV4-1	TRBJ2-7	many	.	TGCGCCAGCAGCCAAGTCGGCACCTACGAGCAGTACTTC	CASSQVGTYEQYF
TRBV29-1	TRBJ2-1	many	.	TGCAGCGGCGCCACGGGACAATACGGTGAGCAGTTCTTC	CSGATGQYGEQFF
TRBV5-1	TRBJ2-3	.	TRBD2	TGCGCCAGCAGCTTGGGTACAAGCGGGAGGACATCAGAAACGCAGTATTTT	CASSLGTSGRTSETQYF
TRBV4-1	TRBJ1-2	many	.	TGCGCCAGCAGCCAAGAAGGACGGGTGGTCTACACCTTC	CASSQEGRVVYTF
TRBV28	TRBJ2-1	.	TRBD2	TGTGCCAGCAGTTTACTAGCGGGGGGGCCGTTTGGAGACAATGAGCAGTTCTTC	CASSLLAGGPFGDNEQFF
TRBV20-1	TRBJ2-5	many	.	TGCAGTGCTAGGAAGAGCTATCCCCAAGAGACCCAGTACTTC	CSARKSYPQETQYF